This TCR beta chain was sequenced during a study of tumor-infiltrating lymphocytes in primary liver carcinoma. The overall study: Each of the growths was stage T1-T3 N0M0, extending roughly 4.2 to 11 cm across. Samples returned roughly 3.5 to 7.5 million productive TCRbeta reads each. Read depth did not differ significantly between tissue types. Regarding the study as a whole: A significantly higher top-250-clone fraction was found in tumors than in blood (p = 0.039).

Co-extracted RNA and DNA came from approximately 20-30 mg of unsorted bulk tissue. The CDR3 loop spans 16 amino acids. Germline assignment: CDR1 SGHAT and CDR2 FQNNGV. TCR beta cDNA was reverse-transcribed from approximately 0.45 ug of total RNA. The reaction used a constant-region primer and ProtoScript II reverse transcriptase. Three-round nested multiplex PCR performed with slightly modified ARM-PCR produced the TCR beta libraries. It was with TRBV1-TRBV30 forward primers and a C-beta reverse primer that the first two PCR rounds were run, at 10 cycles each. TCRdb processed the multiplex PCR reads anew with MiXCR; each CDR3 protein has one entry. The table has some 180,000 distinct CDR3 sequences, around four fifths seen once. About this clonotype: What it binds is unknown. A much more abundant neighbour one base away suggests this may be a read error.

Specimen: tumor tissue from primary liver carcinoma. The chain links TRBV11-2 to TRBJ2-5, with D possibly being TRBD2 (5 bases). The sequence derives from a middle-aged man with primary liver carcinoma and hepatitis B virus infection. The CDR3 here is CVSSLVFAGRQETQYF. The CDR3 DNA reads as TGTGTCAGCAGCTTAGTCTTCGCGGGCAGACAAGAGACCCAGTACTTC. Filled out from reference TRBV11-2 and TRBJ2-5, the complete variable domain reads EAGVAQSPRYKIIEKRQSVAFWCNPISGHATLYWYQQILGQGPKLLIQFQNNGVVDDSQLPKDRFSAERLKGVDSTLKIQPAKLEDSAVYLCVSSLVFAGRQETQYFGPGTRLLVL.